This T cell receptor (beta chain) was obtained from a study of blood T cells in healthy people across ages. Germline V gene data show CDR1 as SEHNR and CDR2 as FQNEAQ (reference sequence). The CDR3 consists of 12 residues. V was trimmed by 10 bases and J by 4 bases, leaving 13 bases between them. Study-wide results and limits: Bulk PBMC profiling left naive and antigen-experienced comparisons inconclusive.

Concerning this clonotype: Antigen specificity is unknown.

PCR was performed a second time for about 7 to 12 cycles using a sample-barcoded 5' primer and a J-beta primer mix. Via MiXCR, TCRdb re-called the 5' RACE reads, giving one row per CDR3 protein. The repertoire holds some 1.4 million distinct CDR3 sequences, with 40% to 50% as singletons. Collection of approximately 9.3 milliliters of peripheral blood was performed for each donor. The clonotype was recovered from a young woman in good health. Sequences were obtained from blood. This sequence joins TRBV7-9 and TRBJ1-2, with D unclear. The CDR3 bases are TGTGCCATTATCGTCCGCACCTATGGCTACACCTTC. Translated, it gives CAIIVRTYGYTF.